This T cell receptor (beta chain) was recorded in a study of blood T cell repertoires in COVID-19. At the level of the study: Samples came from the United States, Italy and Spain, spanning acute and convalescent COVID-19. Sources were T cells, B-cell-depleted T cells, or PBMCs; the material itself was cDNA or gDNA.

The authors' processing: From reference gene primer amplification, estimates of nucleated cell counts were derived. Libraries were prepared by immunoSEQ multiplex PCR; TCRdb keeps only in-frame clonotypes and omits some of them. V, J and clone size are taken as reported in that table, and D and trimming were inferred from the DNA itself. This table has 250,000 to 350,000 clones, about 86% appearing once. A word on this clone: The same CDR3 arises from other DNA sequences in this sample as well.

Looked up from germline, CDR1 is GTSNPN and CDR2 is SVGIG (reference sequence). This CDR3 has 12 residues. V lost 5 bases to trimming and J lost 4 bases; unmatched junction nucleotides: 4. Sequences were obtained from peripheral blood. This TCR was recovered from a woman aged 25 to 39 who had recovered from COVID-19. This rearrangement joins TRBV30 to TRBJ2-7; TRBD1 matches at 8 bases. The CDR3 spells CAWSDRGYEQYF. The DNA for the CDR3 is TGTGCCTGGTCCGACAGGGGTTACGAGCAGTACTTC.